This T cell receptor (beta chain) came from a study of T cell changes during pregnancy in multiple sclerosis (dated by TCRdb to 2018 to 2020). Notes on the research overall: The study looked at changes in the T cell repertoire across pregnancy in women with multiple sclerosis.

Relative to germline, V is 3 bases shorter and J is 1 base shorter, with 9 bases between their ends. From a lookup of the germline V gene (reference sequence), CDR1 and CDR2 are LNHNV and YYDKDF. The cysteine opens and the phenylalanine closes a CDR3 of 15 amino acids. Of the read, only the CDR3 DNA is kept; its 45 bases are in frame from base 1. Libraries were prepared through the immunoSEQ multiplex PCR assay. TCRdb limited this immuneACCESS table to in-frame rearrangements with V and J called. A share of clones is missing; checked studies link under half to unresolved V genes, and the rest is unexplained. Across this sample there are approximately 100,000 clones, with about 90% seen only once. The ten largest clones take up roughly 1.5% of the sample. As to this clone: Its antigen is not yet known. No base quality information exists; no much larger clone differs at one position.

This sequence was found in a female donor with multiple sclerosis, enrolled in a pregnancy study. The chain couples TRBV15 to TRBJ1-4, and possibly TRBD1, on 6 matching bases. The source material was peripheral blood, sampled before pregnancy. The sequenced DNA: TGTGCCACCAGCAGGGGGGGGCAAACTAATGAAAAACTGTTTTTT. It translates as CATSRGGQTNEKLFF.